A selection of T cell receptor beta chains follows, all from one sample in a study of post-analysis software for immune sequencing data. One entry per CDR3 protein, called by TCRdb with MiXCR from the PCR reads. Of roughly 870,000 distinct CDR3 sequences listed, approximately 53% are singletons. The source material was blood. These TCRs come from a girl aged 5 to 17 with multiple sclerosis. Each CDR3 is given with its conserved first and last residue. The D gene is left open where the match is weak. Rows give clone size only sometimes, using once, few, many, or a class for an expanded clone.

v_gene: TRBV5-1; j_gene: TRBJ1-2; d_gene: .; abundance: .; CDR3aa: CASSFYSPGNYGYTF; CDR3nt: TGCGCCAGCAGCTTTTATTCGCCGGGGAACTATGGCTACACCTTC
v_gene: TRBV9; j_gene: TRBJ2-1; d_gene: .; abundance: .; CDR3aa: CASSASGDNEQFF; CDR3nt: TGTGCCAGCAGCGCCTCTGGAGACAATGAGCAGTTCTTC
v_gene: TRBV12-3/TRBV12-4; j_gene: TRBJ1-4; d_gene: .; abundance: .; CDR3aa: CASSFRDTNEKLFF; CDR3nt: TGTGCCAGCAGTTTTCGGGACACAAATGAAAAACTGTTTTTT
v_gene: TRBV15; j_gene: TRBJ2-7; d_gene: TRBD2; abundance: .; CDR3aa: CATSRGTSGYEQYF; CDR3nt: TGTGCCACCAGCAGAGGGACTAGCGGCTACGAGCAGTACTTC
v_gene: TRBV6-5; j_gene: TRBJ2-1; d_gene: TRBD1; abundance: .; CDR3aa: CAGSYSGQGNEQFF; CDR3nt: TGTGCCGGCAGTTACTCCGGACAGGGCAATGAGCAGTTCTTC
v_gene: TRBV20-1; j_gene: TRBJ2-3; d_gene: TRBD2; abundance: .; CDR3aa: CSARVAGGLTDTQYF; CDR3nt: TGCAGTGCTAGAGTAGCGGGGGGCCTCACAGATACGCAGTATTTT
v_gene: TRBV5-1; j_gene: TRBJ2-5; d_gene: .; abundance: .; CDR3aa: CASSRVAEETQYF; CDR3nt: TGCGCCAGCAGCCGGGTAGCGGAAGAGACCCAGTACTTC
v_gene: TRBV29-1; j_gene: TRBJ2-3; d_gene: .; abundance: .; CDR3aa: CSVEEWSPGKWGDTQYF; CDR3nt: TGCAGCGTTGAAGAATGGTCTCCTGGGAAGTGGGGTGATACGCAGTATTTT
v_gene: TRBV12-3/TRBV12-4; j_gene: TRBJ2-4; d_gene: TRBD2; abundance: once; CDR3aa: CASSLRLAEGIQYF; CDR3nt: TGTGCCAGCAGTTTACGGCTAGCGGAGGGCATTCAGTACTTC
v_gene: TRBV2; j_gene: TRBJ2-7; d_gene: TRBD2; abundance: .; CDR3aa: CASSVLGGLATPEQYF; CDR3nt: TGTGCCAGCAGTGTGTTGGGGGGACTAGCGACTCCCGAGCAGTACTTC
v_gene: TRBV12-3/TRBV12-4; j_gene: TRBJ2-4; d_gene: .; abundance: .; CDR3aa: CASSYRRGFAKNIQYF; CDR3nt: TGTGCCAGCAGTTACCGTCGGGGATTTGCCAAAAACATTCAGTACTTC
v_gene: TRBV5-1; j_gene: TRBJ2-7; d_gene: .; abundance: few; CDR3aa: CASSSASISYEQYF; CDR3nt: TGCGCCAGCAGTAGTGCCTCCATCTCCTACGAGCAGTACTTC
v_gene: TRBV7-3; j_gene: TRBJ2-1; d_gene: TRBD1; abundance: .; CDR3aa: CASSLIPWPGQGSLSKTYNEQFF; CDR3nt: TGTGCCAGCAGCTTAATCCCATGGCCGGGACAGGGGTCCCTATCCAAAACCTACAATGAGCAGTTCTTC
v_gene: TRBV10-3; j_gene: TRBJ2-7; d_gene: TRBD2; abundance: .; CDR3aa: CAIRKSGRGEQYF; CDR3nt: TGTGCCATCAGGAAAAGCGGGAGAGGCGAGCAGTACTTC
v_gene: TRBV20-1; j_gene: TRBJ2-5; d_gene: TRBD2; abundance: .; CDR3aa: CSATRAGGQETQYF; CDR3nt: TGCAGTGCTACCAGAGCGGGGGGGCAAGAGACCCAGTACTTC
v_gene: TRBV6-6; j_gene: TRBJ2-1; d_gene: TRBD2; abundance: .; CDR3aa: CASSSPGTSQGNEQFF; CDR3nt: TGTGCCAGCAGTTCCCCAGGGACTAGTCAGGGGAATGAGCAGTTCTTC
v_gene: TRBV29-1; j_gene: TRBJ2-5; d_gene: .; abundance: many; CDR3aa: CSVPGTDQETQYF; CDR3nt: TGCAGCGTCCCCGGGACGGACCAAGAGACCCAGTACTTC
v_gene: TRBV18; j_gene: TRBJ1-2; d_gene: .; abundance: .; CDR3aa: CASSPMDRPHGYTF; CDR3nt: TGTGCCAGCTCACCAATGGATCGGCCTCATGGCTACACCTTC
v_gene: TRBV6-2/TRBV6-3; j_gene: TRBJ2-4; d_gene: TRBD1; abundance: .; CDR3aa: CASTDRGGAKNIQYF; CDR3nt: TGTGCCAGCACCGACAGGGGGGGAGCCAAAAACATTCAGTACTTC
v_gene: TRBV4-1; j_gene: TRBJ1-5; d_gene: TRBD1; abundance: .; CDR3aa: CASSQGDSRINQPQHF; CDR3nt: TGCGCCAGCAGCCAAGGGGACAGTCGAATTAATCAGCCCCAGCATTTT
v_gene: TRBV12-3/TRBV12-4; j_gene: TRBJ2-3; d_gene: .; abundance: .; CDR3aa: CASSLNRRADTQYF; CDR3nt: TGTGCCAGCAGTTTAAACCGTCGGGCAGATACGCAGTATTTT
v_gene: TRBV27; j_gene: TRBJ2-1; d_gene: TRBD2; abundance: .; CDR3aa: CASSNLPGLADNEQFF; CDR3nt: TGTGCCAGCAGCAACCTTCCGGGACTAGCGGACAATGAGCAGTTCTTC
v_gene: TRBV6-1; j_gene: TRBJ2-6; d_gene: TRBD1; abundance: .; CDR3aa: CASSERDRSSGANVLTF; CDR3nt: TGTGCCAGCAGTGAACGGGACAGAAGCTCTGGGGCCAACGTCCTGACTTTC
v_gene: TRBV29-1; j_gene: TRBJ2-7; d_gene: .; abundance: .; CDR3aa: CSVGRQGSYEQYF; CDR3nt: TGCAGCGTTGGTCGCCAGGGTAGCTACGAGCAGTACTTC
v_gene: TRBV7-9; j_gene: TRBJ1-1; d_gene: TRBD1; abundance: .; CDR3aa: CASSDRGHLNTEAFF; CDR3nt: TGTGCCAGCAGCGACAGGGGCCACCTGAACACTGAAGCTTTCTTT
v_gene: TRBV2; j_gene: TRBJ2-7; d_gene: .; abundance: .; CDR3aa: CASSGNIGTYEQYF; CDR3nt: TGTGCCAGCAGTGGGAATATAGGAACATACGAGCAGTACTTC
v_gene: TRBV20-1; j_gene: TRBJ2-1; d_gene: TRBD2; abundance: few; CDR3aa: CASTGGGSSPGGEQFF; CDR3nt: TGCGCCTCCACCGGAGGCGGGAGTTCCCCGGGGGGTGAGCAGTTCTTC
v_gene: TRBV12-3/TRBV12-4; j_gene: TRBJ2-7; d_gene: .; abundance: .; CDR3aa: CASSPRIRNYKQYF; CDR3nt: TGTGCCAGCAGCCCAAGGATAAGGAACTACAAGCAGTACTTC
v_gene: TRBV4-1; j_gene: TRBJ1-1; d_gene: TRBD1; abundance: few; CDR3aa: CASSQGTLGTDTEAFF; CDR3nt: TGCGCCAGCAGCCAAGGGACTTTAGGGACAGACACTGAAGCTTTCTTT
v_gene: TRBV7-2; j_gene: TRBJ2-1; d_gene: .; abundance: .; CDR3aa: CAGSRDQIANNEQFF; CDR3nt: TGTGCCGGCAGCCGCGACCAAATAGCGAACAATGAGCAGTTCTTC
v_gene: TRBV6-6; j_gene: TRBJ1-2; d_gene: TRBD1; abundance: .; CDR3aa: CASTRGQGAHGYTF; CDR3nt: TGTGCCAGCACCCGCGGACAGGGGGCTCATGGCTACACCTTC
v_gene: TRBV29-1; j_gene: TRBJ2-2; d_gene: TRBD2; abundance: .; CDR3aa: CSVGRLAGAGTGELFF; CDR3nt: TGCAGCGTTGGGAGACTAGCGGGAGCGGGCACCGGGGAGCTGTTTTTT
v_gene: TRBV20-1; j_gene: TRBJ2-7; d_gene: .; abundance: .; CDR3aa: CSAQVFPAGTPISYEQYF; CDR3nt: TGCAGTGCTCAAGTTTTCCCCGCCGGGACTCCCATCTCCTACGAGCAGTACTTC
v_gene: TRBV6-6; j_gene: TRBJ1-1; d_gene: .; abundance: .; CDR3aa: CASSYSGEAEAFF; CDR3nt: TGTGCCAGCAGTTACTCGGGGGAGGCTGAAGCTTTCTTT
v_gene: TRBV5-1; j_gene: TRBJ2-5; d_gene: TRBD2; abundance: many; CDR3aa: CASSLAGTGEETQYF; CDR3nt: TGTGCCAGCAGCTTAGCGGGTACAGGCGAAGAGACCCAGTACTTC
v_gene: TRBV2; j_gene: TRBJ2-3; d_gene: .; abundance: .; CDR3aa: CASGKRRGALGTDTQYF; CDR3nt: TGTGCCAGCGGCAAGAGAAGAGGGGCCCTAGGCACAGATACGCAGTATTTT
v_gene: TRBV20-1; j_gene: TRBJ2-5; d_gene: TRBD2; abundance: .; CDR3aa: CSARRTSGNQETQYF; CDR3nt: TGCAGTGCTCGTAGGACTAGCGGCAACCAAGAGACCCAGTACTTC
v_gene: TRBV5-1; j_gene: TRBJ2-1; d_gene: TRBD2; abundance: .; CDR3aa: CASSFLRTSGLTDEQFF; CDR3nt: TGCGCCAGCAGCTTTCTACGGACTAGCGGGCTTACCGATGAGCAGTTCTTC
v_gene: TRBV7-2; j_gene: TRBJ2-5; d_gene: .; abundance: .; CDR3aa: CASSLAVVRQETQYF; CDR3nt: TGTGCCAGCAGCTTAGCGGTAGTTCGGCAAGAGACCCAGTACTTC
v_gene: TRBV6-6; j_gene: TRBJ1-2; d_gene: .; abundance: .; CDR3aa: CASSTPGQSGYTF; CDR3nt: TGTGCCAGCAGTACGCCGGGACAAAGTGGCTACACCTTC
v_gene: TRBV12-5; j_gene: TRBJ2-4; d_gene: TRBD1; abundance: .; CDR3aa: CASGRPTGSGKNIQYF; CDR3nt: TGTGCTAGTGGCCGCCCGACAGGGTCTGGCAAAAACATTCAGTACTTC
v_gene: TRBV5-1; j_gene: TRBJ2-3; d_gene: .; abundance: .; CDR3aa: CASSLKGVRTDTQYF; CDR3nt: TGCGCCAGCAGCCTAAAGGGGGTCCGCACAGATACGCAGTATTTT
v_gene: TRBV5-5; j_gene: TRBJ2-1; d_gene: .; abundance: few; CDR3aa: CASGLLVGSVGHNEQFF; CDR3nt: TGTGCCAGCGGCTTGTTGGTAGGGAGTGTGGGGCACAATGAGCAGTTCTTC
v_gene: TRBV7-9; j_gene: TRBJ2-1; d_gene: TRBD2; abundance: .; CDR3aa: CASSLKSSGTNEQFF; CDR3nt: TGTGCCAGCAGCTTAAAGTCTAGCGGGACCAATGAGCAGTTCTTC
v_gene: TRBV5-1; j_gene: TRBJ2-1; d_gene: TRBD1; abundance: .; CDR3aa: CASSLVSGGSSYNEQFF; CDR3nt: TGCGCCAGCAGCTTGGTGTCAGGGGGAAGCTCCTACAATGAGCAGTTCTTC
v_gene: TRBV10-1; j_gene: TRBJ2-4; d_gene: .; abundance: .; CDR3aa: CASSESGRRSLGDIQYF; CDR3nt: TGCGCCAGCAGTGAGTCCGGTCGACGTAGCCTCGGGGACATTCAGTACTTC
v_gene: TRBV20-1; j_gene: TRBJ2-7; d_gene: TRBD2; abundance: .; CDR3aa: CSARRISGGLSYEQYF; CDR3nt: TGCAGTGCTAGACGGATAAGCGGGGGACTCTCCTACGAGCAGTACTTC
v_gene: TRBV20-1; j_gene: TRBJ2-7; d_gene: .; abundance: once; CDR3aa: CSAREGGRGYSYEQYF; CDR3nt: TGCAGTGCTAGAGAGGGCGGCAGGGGCTACTCCTACGAGCAGTACTTC
v_gene: TRBV20-1; j_gene: TRBJ2-5; d_gene: .; abundance: .; CDR3aa: CSARGRSPETQYF; CDR3nt: TGCAGTGCTAGGGGACGCTCCCCTGAGACCCAGTACTTC
v_gene: TRBV21-1; j_gene: TRBJ2-3; d_gene: .; abundance: .; CDR3aa: CASSRSGRARTDTQYF; CDR3nt: TGTGCCAGCAGCCGTAGCGGGAGGGCGCGCACAGATACGCAGTATTTT
v_gene: TRBV3-1; j_gene: TRBJ2-7; d_gene: TRBD2; abundance: .; CDR3aa: CASSQERAGVGEQYF; CDR3nt: TGTGCCAGCAGCCAAGAACGAGCGGGAGTGGGCGAGCAGTACTTC
v_gene: TRBV24-1; j_gene: TRBJ2-2; d_gene: .; abundance: .; CDR3aa: CATSDPDRNTGELFF; CDR3nt: TGTGCCACCAGTGATCCGGACAGAAACACCGGGGAGCTGTTTTTT